The clone carrying this TCR beta chain appeared many times. Its antigen is still unknown. This sample was taken from a study of T-cell reconstitution after alpha-beta-depleted transplantation in children. Study-wide findings and caveats: Newly produced T cells mostly provided counts and TCRbeta diversity after one year, as hyperexpanded clones declined.

Unique molecular identifiers featured in how the TCRbeta library was prepared. A single record per CDR3 protein comes from TCRdb applying MiXCR to the PCR reads. The sample has over 150,000 distinct CDR3 sequences; 11% are singletons. Trimming shortened V by 0 bases and J by 8 bases, and 13 bases separated the two germline ends. Germline V gene sequence: CDR1 LNHNV, CDR2 YYDKDF (reference sequence). The CDR3 totals 14 residues. Source: PBMCs, taken before TCRalphabeta/CD19-depleted stem cell transplant. The chain joins TRBV15 to TRBJ1-2; tentative D call: TRBD1 (6 bases). The receptor comes from a boy younger than 10 with acute myeloid leukemia, due to receive a stem cell transplant. The CDR3 sequence is CATSREQGTGGYTF. For the CDR3, the DNA is TGTGCCACCAGCAGAGAACAGGGAACGGGGGGCTACACCTTC.